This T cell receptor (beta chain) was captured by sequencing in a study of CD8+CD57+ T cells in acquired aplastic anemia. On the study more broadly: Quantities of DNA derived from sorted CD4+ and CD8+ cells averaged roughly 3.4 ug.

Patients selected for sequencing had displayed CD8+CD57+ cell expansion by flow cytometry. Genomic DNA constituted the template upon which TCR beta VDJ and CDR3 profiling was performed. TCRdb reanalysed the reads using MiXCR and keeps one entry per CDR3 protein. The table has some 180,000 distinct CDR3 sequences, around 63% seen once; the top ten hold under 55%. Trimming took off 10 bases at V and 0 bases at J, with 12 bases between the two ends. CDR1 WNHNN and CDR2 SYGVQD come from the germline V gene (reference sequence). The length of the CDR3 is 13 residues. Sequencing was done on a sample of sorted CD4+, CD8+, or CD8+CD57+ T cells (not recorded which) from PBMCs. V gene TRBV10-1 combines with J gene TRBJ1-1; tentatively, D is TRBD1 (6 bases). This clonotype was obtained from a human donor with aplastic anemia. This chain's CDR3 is CATTGPMNTEAFF. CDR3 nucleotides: TGCGCCACCACAGGGCCTATGAACACTGAAGCTTTCTTT.